The following is a T cell receptor (beta chain) sequence with its context. Antigen specificity is unknown. The data stem from a study of tumor-infiltrating lymphocytes in localized non-small cell lung cancer. The overall study: From each patient, both tumor and uninvolved lung, non-adjacent to tumor, were sampled. Study findings and constraints: TCR sequencing covered a subset of patients with enough tissue.

TCRdb's copy holds only in-frame clones and misses some; the assay was immunoSEQ multiplex PCR. The table records about 14,000 clones, roughly 79% of them present only once. This CDR3 contains 15 residues. The V and J ends lost 7 bases and 4 bases respectively, with 19 bases between them. Germline V gene data show CDR1 as SGHTA and CDR2 as FQGNSA. This TCR came from a human donor with non-small cell lung cancer. The chain recombines TRBV7-2 with TRBJ1-2, with D possibly matching TRBD1 (6 bases). Sample: lung tumor tissue. This CDR3 reads CASTNQGGASYGYTF. The CDR3 DNA reads TGTGCCAGCACTAATCAAGGGGGGGCCTCCTATGGCTACACCTTC.